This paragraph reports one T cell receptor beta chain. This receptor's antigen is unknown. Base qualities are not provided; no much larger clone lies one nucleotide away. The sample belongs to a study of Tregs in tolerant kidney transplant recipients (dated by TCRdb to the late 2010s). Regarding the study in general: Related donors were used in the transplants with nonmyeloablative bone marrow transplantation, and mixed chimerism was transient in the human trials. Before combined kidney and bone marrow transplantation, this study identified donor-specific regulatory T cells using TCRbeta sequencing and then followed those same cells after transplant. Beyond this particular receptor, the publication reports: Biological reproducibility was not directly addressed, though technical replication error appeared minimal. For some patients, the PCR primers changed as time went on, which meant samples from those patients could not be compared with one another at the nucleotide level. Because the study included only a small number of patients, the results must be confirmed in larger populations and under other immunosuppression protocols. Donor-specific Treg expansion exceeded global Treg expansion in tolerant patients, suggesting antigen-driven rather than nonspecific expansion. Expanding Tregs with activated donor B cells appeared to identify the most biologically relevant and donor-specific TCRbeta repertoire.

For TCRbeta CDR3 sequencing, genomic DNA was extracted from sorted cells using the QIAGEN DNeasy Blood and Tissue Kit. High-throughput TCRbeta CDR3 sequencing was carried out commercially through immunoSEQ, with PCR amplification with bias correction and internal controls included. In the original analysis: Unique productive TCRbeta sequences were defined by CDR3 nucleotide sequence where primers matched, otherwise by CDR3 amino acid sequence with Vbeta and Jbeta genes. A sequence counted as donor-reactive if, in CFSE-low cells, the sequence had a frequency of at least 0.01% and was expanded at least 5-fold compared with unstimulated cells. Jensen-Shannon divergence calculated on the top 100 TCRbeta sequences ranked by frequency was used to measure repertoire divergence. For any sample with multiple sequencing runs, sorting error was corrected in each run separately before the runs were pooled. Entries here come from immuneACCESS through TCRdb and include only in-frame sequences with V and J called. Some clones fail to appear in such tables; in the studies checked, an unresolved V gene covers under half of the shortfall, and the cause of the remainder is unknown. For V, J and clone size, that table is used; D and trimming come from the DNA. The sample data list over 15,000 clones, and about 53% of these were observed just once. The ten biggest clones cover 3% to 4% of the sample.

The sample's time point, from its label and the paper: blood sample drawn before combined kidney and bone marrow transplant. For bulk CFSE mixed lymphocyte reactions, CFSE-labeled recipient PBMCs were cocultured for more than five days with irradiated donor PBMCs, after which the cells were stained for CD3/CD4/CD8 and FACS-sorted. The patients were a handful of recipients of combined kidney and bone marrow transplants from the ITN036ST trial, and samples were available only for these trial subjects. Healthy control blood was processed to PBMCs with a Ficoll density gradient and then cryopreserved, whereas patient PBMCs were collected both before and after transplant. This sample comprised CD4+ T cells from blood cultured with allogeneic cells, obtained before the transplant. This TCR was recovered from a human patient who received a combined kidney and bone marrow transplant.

The CDR3 protein: CASILLGRLSSGANVLTF. The bases read TGTGCCAGCATACTATTAGGGAGGCTGTCTTCTGGGGCCAACGTCCTGACTTTC. The chain employs TRBV2 and TRBJ2-6; perhaps TRBD2 is the D gene, with 6 bases matching. The germline V gene sets CDR1 to SNHLY and CDR2 to FYNNEI. Trimming at the junction amounts to 7 bases on V and 1 base on J, and the germline ends lie 20 bases apart. The CDR3 contains 18 residues, cysteine and phenylalanine counted. Only CDR3 DNA remains: 54 bases, in frame from the first base.